This T cell receptor beta chain emerged from a study of T cell responses to AZD1222 COVID-19 vaccine. In the study overall: The analysis combined second doses at about 4 or about 12 weeks. General observations from the study: After the peak T cell response, and only then, were repertoires sampled. White British donors predominated, females outnumbered males, and clonal diversity was possibly underestimated.

A word on this clone: The antigen remains undetermined.

The method was immunoSEQ multiplex PCR; TCRdb's version includes in-frame clones alone and lacks a portion of them. Of more than 150,000 clones listed, about 90% were seen once; the top ten hold about 0.49%. CDR1 is WNHNN and CDR2 is SYGVQD in the germline V gene (reference sequence). This CDR3 has 14 amino acids. Trimming left V 3 bases short and J 2 bases short, with 11 bases between. The sample here was peripheral blood, taken on day 0 of AZD1222 vaccination. This TCR was recovered from an adult in good health. The gene calls are TRBV10-1 and TRBJ2-7; TRBD2 is a possible D gene (6 bases). This CDR3 is CASSESSGPYEQYF. The CDR3 DNA reads as TGCGCCAGCAGTGAAAGTAGCGGACCCTACGAGCAGTACTTC.